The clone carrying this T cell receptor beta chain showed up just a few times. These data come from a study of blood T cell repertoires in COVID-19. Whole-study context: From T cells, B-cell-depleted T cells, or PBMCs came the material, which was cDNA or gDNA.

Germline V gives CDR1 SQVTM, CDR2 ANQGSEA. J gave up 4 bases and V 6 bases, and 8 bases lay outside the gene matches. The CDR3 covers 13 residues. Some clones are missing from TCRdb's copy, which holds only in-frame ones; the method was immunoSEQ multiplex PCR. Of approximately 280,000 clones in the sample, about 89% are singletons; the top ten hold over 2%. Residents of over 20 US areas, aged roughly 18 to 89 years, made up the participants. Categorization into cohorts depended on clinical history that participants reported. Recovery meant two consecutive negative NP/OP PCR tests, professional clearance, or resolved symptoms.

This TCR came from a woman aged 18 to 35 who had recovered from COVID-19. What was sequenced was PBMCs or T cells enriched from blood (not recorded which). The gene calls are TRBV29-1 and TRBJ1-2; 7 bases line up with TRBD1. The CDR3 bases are TGCAGCGTCCGGACAGGTAGTCTCTATGGCTACACCTTC. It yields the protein CSVRTGSLYGYTF.